These 20 T cell receptor beta chains originate from one sample sequenced in a study of response to subunit inactivated influenza vaccine. MiXCR, applied by TCRdb to the RT-PCR reads, yields one record per CDR3 protein. This table holds hundreds of thousands of distinct CDR3 sequences, about 25% found once. Sequenced here: CD4+ T cells sorted from PBMCs, sampled 5 days after vaccination. Receptors were obtained from a man aged 50-59 years who received an inactivated influenza vaccine.

V usage is TRBV20-1 and J usage is TRBJ2-1; weak D call: TRBD2 (5 bases). From germline, CDR1 is DFQATT and CDR2 SNEGSKA (reference sequence). V was trimmed by 6 bases and J by 0 bases, leaving 9 bases between them. This CDR3 spans 13 amino acids. The chain's CDR3 is CSAGVSSYNEQFF. As DNA, the CDR3 is TGCAGTGCCGGGGTGAGCTCCTACAATGAGCAGTTCTTC.

This clonotype occurred a few times. This sequence joins TRBV28 and TRBJ2-7; no firm D call. CDR1 is MDHEN, CDR2 SYDVKM, per germline. The CDR3 sequence is 13 residues long. V shed 3 bases and J shed 2 bases, with 8 bases lying between them. The CDR3 loop is CASSFPATYEQYF. DNA of the CDR3: TGTGCCAGCAGTTTCCCAGCCACCTACGAGCAGTACTTC.

The CDR3 sequence is CAISVGRAIDEQYF. CDR3 bases: TGTGCCATCAGTGTCGGGAGGGCCATTGACGAGCAGTACTTC. The chain is built from TRBV10-3 and TRBJ2-7, with 8 bases fitting TRBD2. The CDR3 covers 14 residues. V shed 4 bases and J 5 bases; nucleotides not matched to a gene: 7. Per the germline V gene, CDR1 is ENHRY and CDR2 is SYGVKD.

Only a few counts were recorded for this clonotype. The CDR3 loop reads CASSREPLYEQYF. The CDR3 DNA reads TGTGCCAGCAGCCGTGAGCCGCTCTACGAGCAGTACTTC. V is TRBV7-9 and J is TRBJ2-7; D unresolved. From germline, CDR1 is SEHNR and CDR2 FQNEAQ (reference sequence). Trimming pared 5 bases from V and 3 bases from J, leaving 11 bases between. The CDR3 length is 13 residues.

This chain uses TRBV3-1 with TRBJ2-5, with 7 positions matching TRBD2. V shed 0 bases, J shed 1 base, and the junction held 5 bases outside the gene matches. The CDR3 consists of 16 residues. Germline CDR1 is LGHDT and CDR2 is YNNKEL (reference sequence). CDR3 residues: CASSQDPPSGQETQYF. CDR3 nucleotide sequence: TGTGCCAGCAGCCAAGACCCCCCTAGCGGCCAAGAGACCCAGTACTTC.

This clonotype was counted at least ten times. The CDR3 loop is CSAPRTSAVTGELFF. The CDR3 DNA is TGCAGTGCCCCGCGGACTAGCGCCGTCACCGGGGAGCTGTTTTTT. The chain is built from TRBV20-1 and TRBJ2-2; 9 bases are a match to TRBD2. CDR1 DFQATT and CDR2 SNEGSKA come from the germline V gene (reference sequence). The CDR3 is 15 residues long. V trimming: 6 bases; J trimming: 4 bases; junction bases outside the gene matches: 9.

Here the CDR3 reads CASSFRGVPNEQFF. In DNA, the CDR3 is TGTGCCAGCAGCTTCCGCGGGGTTCCCAATGAGCAGTTCTTC. The V call is TRBV7-2, the J call TRBJ2-1; tentatively, D is TRBD2 (6 bases). Germline loops: CDR1 SGHTA, CDR2 FQGNSA. CDR3 size: 14 residues. V shed 3 bases and J shed 6 bases, with 12 bases lying between them.

This clonotype was recorded a few times. The V and J genes are TRBV10-3 and TRBJ2-7, with a possible D match to TRBD2 (7 bases). V lost 0 bases and J lost 2, with 26 bases in between. The CDR3 consists of 20 residues. CDR1 ENHRY and CDR2 SYGVKD come from the germline V gene. CDR3 in amino acids: CAISESHRVGLRDRPYEQYF. The DNA for the CDR3 is TGTGCCATCAGTGAGTCGCACAGGGTGGGACTACGGGATCGACCCTACGAGCAGTACTTC.

This clonotype was counted a few times. The genes are TRBV5-1 and TRBJ2-1; 12 nucleotides match TRBD1. This CDR3 comprises 14 residues. Germline-derived CDR1 and CDR2 are SGHRS and YFSETQ. V was clipped by 4 bases and J by 10 bases; unmatched bases: 6. In nucleotides, the CDR3 is TGCGCCAGCAGCGGGGGACAGGGGGCGTGGGAGCAGTTCTTC. This translates into CASSGGQGAWEQFF.

This clonotype was observed many times. The V gene is TRBV6-6, the J gene TRBJ2-3; unclear D gene. V was shortened by 5 bases and J by 0 bases, with 3 bases between the two germline ends. The CDR3 is 12 residues long. Germline lookup yields CDR1 MNHNY and CDR2 SVGAGI (reference sequence). The CDR3 DNA sequence: TGTGCCAGCAGTGGAAGCACAGATACGCAGTATTTT. Protein sequence: CASSGSTDTQYF.

Comments on this clonotype: A much larger clone lies one base from this, so it may be a read error. The V call is TRBV10-3, the J call TRBJ2-2; 8 positions agree with TRBD1. CDR1 and CDR2 (germline): ENHRY, SYGVKD. This CDR3 contains 15 residues. DNA of the CDR3: TGTGCCATCAAGAGGGGACAGGTGAACACCGGGGACCTGTTTTTT. Amino acids: CAIKRGQVNTGDLFF.

The chain employs TRBV12-3 or TRBV12-4 and TRBJ2-3, with D tentatively TRBD1 (6 bases). V was shortened by 6 bases and J by 0 bases, with 13 bases between the two germline ends. CDR3 size: 15 residues. The CDR3 protein is CASRDTGRSTDTQYF. The CDR3 coding sequence is TGTGCCAGCAGAGATACAGGGAGAAGCACAGATACGCAGTATTTT.

The J gene is TRBJ2-1, the V gene TRBV2, with 7 nucleotides matching TRBD1. J gave up 5 bases and V 6 bases, and 7 bases lay outside the gene matches. There are 14 residues in the CDR3. The germline gives CDR1 SNHLY, CDR2 FYNNEI. The CDR3 nucleotides read TGTGCCAGCAGACCCGGGACAGTAAACAATGAGCAGTTCTTC. Protein: CASRPGTVNNEQFF.

The chain carries TRBV6-1 and TRBJ2-2; 10 nucleotides align to TRBD2. The V gene end was trimmed by 4 bases and the J gene end by 5 bases; junction bases not matched to a gene: 1. The CDR3 is 14 residues long. Germline CDR1 and CDR2: MNHNS and SASEGT. The CDR3, as DNA: TGTGCCAGCAGTGCAGCGGGAGGGACCGGGGAGCTGTTTTTT. Its translation: CASSAAGGTGELFF.

This clonotype was counted between two and nine times. This chain connects TRBV24-1 to TRBJ1-5; D call uncertain. This CDR3 region has 14 residues. From germline, CDR1 is KGHDR and CDR2 SFDVKD. Trimming cost V 3 bases and J 5 bases, with 10 bases left between them. The CDR3 sequence is CATSDLGSHQPQHF. Here the CDR3 DNA reads TGTGCCACCAGTGATCTAGGGTCCCATCAGCCCCAGCATTTT.

This clonotype was counted between two and nine times. The chain joins TRBV10-3 to TRBJ1-2; TRBD1 agrees at 7 bases. V lost 4 bases, J lost 3 bases, and 2 bases stayed unmatched. Germline-derived CDR1 and CDR2 are ENHRY and SYGVKD. The CDR3 is made up of 13 amino acids. CDR3 nucleotide sequence: TGTGCCATCAGTGGGACAGGCGACTATGGCTACACCTTC. Protein: CAISGTGDYGYTF.

This clonotype was found a few times. The gene calls are TRBV20-1 and TRBJ2-4, with 11 bases lining up with TRBD1. Germline assignment: CDR1 DFQATT and CDR2 SNEGSKA (reference sequence). The trim removed 0 bases at V and 9 bases at J, leaving 7 bases unmatched. CDR3 length: 15 residues. CDR3 bases: TGCAGTGCTAGAGATTCCGGGACAGGGGGAGGCATTCAGTACTTC. Its protein product is CSARDSGTGGGIQYF.

This clonotype was counted only a few times. This chain joins TRBV10-3 and TRBJ1-6; D might be TRBD1 (5 bases). The CDR3 consists of 13 residues. The germline V gene encodes CDR1 ENHRY and CDR2 SYGVKD. V was clipped by 4 bases and J by 15 bases, with 16 bases between them. The CDR3 loop reads CAISAQGVGDLHF. CDR3 in DNA: TGTGCCATCAGTGCCCAGGGAGTTGGTGACCTCCACTTT.

A note on this clonotype: One end of the junction is discordant with germline, which a read error may explain. CDR3 residues: CTSRLHGSLISSYNEQFF. The CDR3 DNA reads TGTACCAGCAGGCTACACGGGTCTCTTATTTCCTCCTACAATGAGCAGTTCTTC. V gene TRBV2 combines with J gene TRBJ2-1; D unresolved. CDR3 size: 18 residues. Germline CDR1 and CDR2: SNHLY and FYNNEI.

This clonotype has more than one count but fewer than ten. This chain joins TRBV25-1 and TRBJ2-7, with D perhaps assigned TRBD1 or TRBD2 (5 bases each). Deletions cut 8 bases from V and 7 bases from J, with 21 bases between. The CDR3 length is 14 residues. Germline-derived CDR1 and CDR2 are MGHDK and SYGVNS. The CDR3 loop reads CASSASYRRREQYF. The CDR3 nucleotides read TGTGCCAGCTCAGCTTCCTACAGGAGGAGGGAGCAGTACTTC.